The 8 T cell receptor beta chains reported below all come from one sample, sequenced in a study of post-analysis software for immune sequencing data. Study observations and caveats: Relative to controls, patients had 4 or 5 TRBV segments at higher frequency, with TRBV5-6, TRBV5-1 and TRBV20-1 among these.

Researchers reported that TCR beta cDNA libraries carried unique molecular identifiers. From the PCR reads, TCRdb called clonotypes with MiXCR, one entry per CDR3 protein. The sample contains approximately 400,000 distinct CDR3 sequences, less than 40% of which appear only once. Their recognized antigens are unknown. What was sequenced was blood. Receptors were obtained from a girl aged 10-17 years with multiple sclerosis.

To note about this clonotype: One end of the junction does not line up with germline, which may come from a read error. This chain links TRBV4-2 with TRBJ2-7; D is uncertain. This CDR3 has 15 residues. Germline CDR1 LGHNA, CDR2 YNFKEQ. CDR3 in DNA: TGTACCAGCAGCCAACTCAATGACTTGGCCTACGAGCAGTACTTC. This sequence encodes CTSSQLNDLAYEQYF.

The chain carries TRBV7-9 and TRBJ2-7, with D perhaps TRBD1 (6 bases). V was cut by 5 bases and J by 5 bases, with 16 bases left in between. In germline, CDR1 is SEHNR, CDR2 FQNEAQ (reference sequence). The CDR3 extends over 14 amino acids. CDR3 sequence reads: CASSLTGVLDEQYF. The CDR3 nucleotides are TGTGCCAGCAGCCTGACAGGAGTCCTCGACGAGCAGTACTTC.

This clonotype was found many times. The V call is TRBV12-3 or TRBV12-4, the J call TRBJ2-7; D is perhaps TRBD2 (6 bases). V was shortened by 7 bases and J by 1 base, with 20 bases between the two germline ends. The CDR3 consists of 16 residues. The CDR3 region has the DNA TGTGCCAGCACCCGGGGTAGCGGCGTTACGTCCTACGAGCAGTACTTC. Its translation is CASTRGSGVTSYEQYF.

The chain carries TRBV19 and TRBJ2-3, with 8 bases matching TRBD2. Germline V gives CDR1 LNHDA, CDR2 SQIVND (reference sequence). The CDR3 has 13 amino acids. Trimming removed 3 bases from V and 4 bases from J; junction bases left unmatched: 0. The CDR3 spells CASSIGGADTQYF. Written as DNA, the CDR3 is TGTGCCAGTAGTATCGGGGGGGCAGATACGCAGTATTTT.

This clonotype was counted between two and nine times. The chain employs TRBV4-3 and TRBJ1-2; D not certain. V lost 0 bases and J lost 0, with 11 bases in between. This CDR3 is 16 amino acids long. The germline V gene encodes CDR1 LGHNA and CDR2 YSLEER. CDR3 loop: CASSQDLARPNYGYTF. In DNA, the CDR3 is TGCGCCAGCAGCCAAGATCTTGCCAGACCTAACTATGGCTACACCTTC.

The J gene is TRBJ2-7, the V gene TRBV28; tentatively, D is TRBD1 (6 bases). Germline V gene data show CDR1 as MDHEN and CDR2 as SYDVKM. The length of the CDR3 is 15 residues. V was trimmed by 5 bases and J by 5 bases, leaving 19 bases between them. The CDR3 loop is CASSLGAGVGDEQYF. CDR3 nucleotide sequence: TGTGCCAGCAGTCTAGGGGCAGGGGTAGGGGACGAGCAGTACTTC.

Here the CDR3 DNA reads TGTGCCAGCAGCCAAGACCGGGCGACTAGCGGGTGGACAGATACGCAGTATTTT. Its protein product is CASSQDRATSGWTDTQYF. The chain has TRBV4-2 and TRBJ2-3; 10 nucleotides agree with TRBD2. Germline CDR1 is LGHNA and CDR2 is YNFKEQ. Trimming cost V 0 bases and J 3 bases; bases outside gene matches: 9. The CDR3 runs 18 residues.

This clonotype was seen a few times. The chain uses TRBV20-1 and TRBJ2-7; D perhaps matches TRBD1 (6 bases). The CDR3 is 15 residues long. V lost 0 bases and J lost 1, with 13 bases in between. Germline V lookup: CDR1 DFQATT, CDR2 SNEGSKA (reference sequence). The CDR3 DNA reads TGCAGTGCTAGAGAAATACAGGGTTTATCCTACGAGCAGTACTTC. Translation: CSAREIQGLSYEQYF.